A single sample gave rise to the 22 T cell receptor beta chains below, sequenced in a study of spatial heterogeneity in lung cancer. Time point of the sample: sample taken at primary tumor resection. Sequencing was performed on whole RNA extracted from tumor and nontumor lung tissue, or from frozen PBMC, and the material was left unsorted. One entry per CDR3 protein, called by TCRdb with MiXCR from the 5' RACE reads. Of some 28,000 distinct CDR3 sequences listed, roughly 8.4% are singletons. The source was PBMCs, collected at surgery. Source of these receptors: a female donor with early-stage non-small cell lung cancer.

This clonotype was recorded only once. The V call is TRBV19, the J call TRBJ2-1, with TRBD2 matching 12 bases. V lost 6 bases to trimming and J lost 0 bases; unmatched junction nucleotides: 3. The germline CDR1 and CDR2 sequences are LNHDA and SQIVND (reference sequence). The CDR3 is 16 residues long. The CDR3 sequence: CASRVTSGSSYNEQFF. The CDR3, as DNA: TGTGCCAGTAGGGTGACTAGCGGGAGCTCCTACAATGAGCAGTTCTTC.

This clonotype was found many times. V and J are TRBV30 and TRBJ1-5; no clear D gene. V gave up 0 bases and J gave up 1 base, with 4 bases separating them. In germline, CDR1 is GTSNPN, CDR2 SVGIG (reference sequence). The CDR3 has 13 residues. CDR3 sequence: CAWSVGSNQPQHF. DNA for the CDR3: TGTGCCTGGAGTGTAGGAAGCAATCAGCCCCAGCATTTT. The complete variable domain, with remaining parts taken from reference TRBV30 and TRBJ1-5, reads SQTIHQWPATLVQPVGSPLSLECTVEGTSNPNLYWYRQAAGRGLQLLFYSVGIGQISSEVPQNLSASRPQDRQFILSSKKLLLSDSGFYLCAWSVGSNQPQHFGDGTRLSIL.

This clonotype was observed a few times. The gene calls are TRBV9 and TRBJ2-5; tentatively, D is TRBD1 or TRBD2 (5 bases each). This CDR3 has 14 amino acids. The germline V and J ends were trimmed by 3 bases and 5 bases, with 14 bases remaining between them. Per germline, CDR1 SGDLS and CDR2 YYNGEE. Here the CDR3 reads CASSAGGVLETQYF. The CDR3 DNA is TGTGCCAGCAGCGCTGGGGGAGTTCTGGAGACCCAGTACTTC. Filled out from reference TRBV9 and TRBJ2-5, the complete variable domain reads DSGVTQTPKHLITATGQRVTLRCSPRSGDLSVYWYQQSLDQGLQFLIQYYNGEERAKGNILERFSAQQFPDLHSELNLSSLELGDSALYFCASSAGGVLETQYFGPGTRLLVL.

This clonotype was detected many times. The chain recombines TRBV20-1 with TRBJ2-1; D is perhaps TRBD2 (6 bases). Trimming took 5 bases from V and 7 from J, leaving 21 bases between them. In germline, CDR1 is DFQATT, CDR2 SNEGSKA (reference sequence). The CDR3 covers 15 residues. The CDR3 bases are TGCAGTGCTGTTAAGGGAGGCGGGATAAGGAATGAGCAGTTCTTC. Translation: CSAVKGGGIRNEQFF.

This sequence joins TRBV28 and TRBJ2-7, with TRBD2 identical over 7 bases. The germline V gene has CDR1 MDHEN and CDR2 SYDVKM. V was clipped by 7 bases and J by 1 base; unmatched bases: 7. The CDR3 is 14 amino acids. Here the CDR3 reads CASILREGSYEQYF. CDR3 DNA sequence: TGTGCCAGCATCTTAAGGGAGGGGTCCTACGAGCAGTACTTC.

Here the CDR3 reads CASSLGIQGAQEKLFF. The CDR3 DNA sequence: TGCGCCAGCAGCTTGGGGATACAGGGGGCGCAGGAAAAACTGTTTTTT. This chain connects TRBV5-1 to TRBJ1-4, with 9 positions matching TRBD1. The CDR3 extends over 16 amino acids. Per the germline V gene, CDR1 is SGHRS and CDR2 is YFSETQ. V shed 0 bases and J 8 bases; nucleotides not matched to a gene: 8.

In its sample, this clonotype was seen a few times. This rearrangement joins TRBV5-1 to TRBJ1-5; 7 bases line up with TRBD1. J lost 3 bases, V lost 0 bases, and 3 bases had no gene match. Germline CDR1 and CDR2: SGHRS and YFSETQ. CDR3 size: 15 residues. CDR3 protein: CASSLGDSFNQPQHF. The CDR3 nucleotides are TGCGCCAGCAGCTTGGGGGACAGCTTCAATCAGCCCCAGCATTTT.

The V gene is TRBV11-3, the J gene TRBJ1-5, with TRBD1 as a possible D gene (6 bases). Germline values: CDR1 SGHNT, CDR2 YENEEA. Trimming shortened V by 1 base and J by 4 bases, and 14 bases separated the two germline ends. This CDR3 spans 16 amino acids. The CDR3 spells CASSLAWAGANQPQHF. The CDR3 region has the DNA TGTGCCAGCAGCTTAGCGTGGGCAGGGGCTAATCAGCCCCAGCATTTT.

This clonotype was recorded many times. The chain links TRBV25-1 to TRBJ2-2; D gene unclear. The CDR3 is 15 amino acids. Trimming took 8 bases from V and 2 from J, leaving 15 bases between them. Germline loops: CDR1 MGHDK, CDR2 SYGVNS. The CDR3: CASASAGLNTGELFF. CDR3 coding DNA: TGTGCCAGCGCCTCCGCAGGCCTCAACACCGGGGAGCTGTTTTTT.

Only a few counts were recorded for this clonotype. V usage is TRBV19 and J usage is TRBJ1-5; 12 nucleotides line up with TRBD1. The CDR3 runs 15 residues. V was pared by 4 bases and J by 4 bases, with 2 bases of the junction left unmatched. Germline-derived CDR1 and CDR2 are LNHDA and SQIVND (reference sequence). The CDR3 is CASSKGQGANQPQHF. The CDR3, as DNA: TGTGCCAGTAGTAAGGGACAGGGGGCGAATCAGCCCCAGCATTTT.

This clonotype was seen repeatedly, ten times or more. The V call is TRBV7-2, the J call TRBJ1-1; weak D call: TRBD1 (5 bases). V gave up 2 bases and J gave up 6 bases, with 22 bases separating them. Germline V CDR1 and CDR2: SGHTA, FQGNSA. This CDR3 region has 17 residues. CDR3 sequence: CASSLWVNAGLIAEAFF. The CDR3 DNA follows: TGTGCCAGCAGCTTATGGGTGAATGCAGGGCTTATCGCTGAAGCTTTCTTT.

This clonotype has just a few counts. CDR3 coding DNA: TGTGCCAGCAGCCCCGAGGCCTCTAGTGAGCAGTTCTTC. As protein: CASSPEASSEQFF. This chain links TRBV2 with TRBJ2-1; D gene unclear. The ends were cut back, 6 bases at V and 9 bases at J, with 15 bases in the middle. The CDR3 extends over 13 amino acids. Germline V gene data show CDR1 as SNHLY and CDR2 as FYNNEI.

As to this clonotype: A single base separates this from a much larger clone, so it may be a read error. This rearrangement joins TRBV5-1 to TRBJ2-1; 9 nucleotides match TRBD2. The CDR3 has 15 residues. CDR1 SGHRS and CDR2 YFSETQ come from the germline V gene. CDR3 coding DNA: TGCGCCAGCAGTAGCGGGAGCCCCATCTACAATAAGCAGTTCTTC. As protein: CASSSGSPIYNKQFF.

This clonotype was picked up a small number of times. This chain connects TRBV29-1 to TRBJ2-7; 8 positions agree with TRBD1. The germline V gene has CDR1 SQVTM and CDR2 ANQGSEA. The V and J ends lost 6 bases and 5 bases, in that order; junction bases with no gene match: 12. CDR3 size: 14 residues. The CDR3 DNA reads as TGCAGCGTGGCCTTATGGACAGGGACGAACGAGCAGTACTTC. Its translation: CSVALWTGTNEQYF.

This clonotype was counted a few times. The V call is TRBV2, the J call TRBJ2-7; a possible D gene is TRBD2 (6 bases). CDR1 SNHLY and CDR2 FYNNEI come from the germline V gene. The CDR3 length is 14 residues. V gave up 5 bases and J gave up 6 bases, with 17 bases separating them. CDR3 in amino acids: CASSRRGTGREQYF. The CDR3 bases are TGTGCCAGCAGTCGGCGGGGAACAGGTCGCGAGCAGTACTTC.

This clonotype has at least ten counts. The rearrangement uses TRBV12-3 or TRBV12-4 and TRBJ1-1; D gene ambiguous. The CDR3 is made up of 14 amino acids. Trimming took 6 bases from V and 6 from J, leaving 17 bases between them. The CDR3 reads CASSTTEERSEAFF. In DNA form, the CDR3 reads TGTGCCAGCAGCACGACGGAAGAGAGGTCTGAAGCTTTCTTT.

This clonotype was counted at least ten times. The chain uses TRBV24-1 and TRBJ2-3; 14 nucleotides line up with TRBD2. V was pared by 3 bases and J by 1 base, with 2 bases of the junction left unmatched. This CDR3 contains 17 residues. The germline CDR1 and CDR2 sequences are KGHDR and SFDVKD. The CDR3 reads CATSDVTSGRGTDTQYF. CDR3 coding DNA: TGTGCCACCAGTGATGTGACTAGCGGGAGGGGCACAGATACGCAGTATTTT.

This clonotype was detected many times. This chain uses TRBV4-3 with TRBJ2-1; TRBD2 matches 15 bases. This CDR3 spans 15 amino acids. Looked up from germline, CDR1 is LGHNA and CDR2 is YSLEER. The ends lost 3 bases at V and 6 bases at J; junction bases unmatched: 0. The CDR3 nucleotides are TGCGCCAGCAGCCAGGGACTAGCGGGAGGCAATGAGCAGTTCTTC. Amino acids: CASSQGLAGGNEQFF.

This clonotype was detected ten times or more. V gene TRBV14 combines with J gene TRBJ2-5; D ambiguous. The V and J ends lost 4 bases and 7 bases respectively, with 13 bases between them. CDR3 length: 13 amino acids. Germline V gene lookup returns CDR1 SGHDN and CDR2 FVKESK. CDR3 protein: CASSPHGPGTQYF. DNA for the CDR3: TGTGCCAGCAGCCCCCACGGCCCGGGGACCCAGTACTTC.

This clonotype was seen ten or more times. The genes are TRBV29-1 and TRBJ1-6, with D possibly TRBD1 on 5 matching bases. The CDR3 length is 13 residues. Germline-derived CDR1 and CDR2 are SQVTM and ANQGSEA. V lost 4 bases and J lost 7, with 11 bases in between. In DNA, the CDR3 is TGCAGCGTTGGGGCGGGGGGGAATTCACCCCTCCACTTT. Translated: CSVGAGGNSPLHF. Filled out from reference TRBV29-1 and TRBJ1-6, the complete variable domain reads SAVISQKPSRDICQRGTSLTIQCQVDSQVTMMFWYRQQPGQSLTLIATANQGSEATYESGFVIDKFPISRPNLTFSTLTVSNMSPEDSSIYLCSVGAGGNSPLHFGNGTRLTVT.

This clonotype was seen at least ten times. The CDR3 loop reads CSARTNRDHYNEQFF. The CDR3 bases are TGCAGTGCTAGAACAAACCGGGACCATTACAATGAGCAGTTCTTC. The V and J genes are TRBV20-1 and TRBJ2-1; the D call may be TRBD1 or TRBD2 (5 bases each). V was cut by 2 bases and J by 4 bases, with 15 bases left in between. CDR1 is DFQATT, CDR2 SNEGSKA, per germline (reference sequence). There are 15 residues in the CDR3.

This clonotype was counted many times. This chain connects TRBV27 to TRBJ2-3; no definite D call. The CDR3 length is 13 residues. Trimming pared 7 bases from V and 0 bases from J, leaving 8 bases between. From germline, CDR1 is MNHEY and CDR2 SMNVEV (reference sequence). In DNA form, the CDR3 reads TGTGCCAGCACCAAATCTAGCACAGATACGCAGTATTTT. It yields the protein CASTKSSTDTQYF.